This T cell receptor (beta chain) was sequenced for a study of T cells in lung cancer brain metastases listed by TCRdb under 2018. Regarding the study in general: Of the 20 or so patients, about 15 had a history of tobacco use, with a median of around 40 pack-years. Eighteen of the 20 patients received no interval therapy between primary and metastasis resection. Median interval between primary and brain metastasis specimen acquisition was approximately 350 days. TCR beta CDR3 repertoires were compared between fully resected primary non-small cell lung cancers and paired brain metastases. A cohort of approximately 20 patients was included, from whom 40 specimens were contributed, with one primary lung lesion and one brain metastasis obtained from each patient. Of the patients, some eleven were female and roughly nine were male, and their median age at first diagnosis was about 56 years. The average DNA integrity number was 3.5 to 4.5 in both primary and metastatic specimens, and the two sites did not differ significantly.

Resection was performed in the patients for synchronous oligometastatic disease or for delayed recurrence of a solitary brain metastasis. To avoid including cancers other than NSCLC, any patient with a history of multiple malignancies was excluded. Using marked H&E slides as a guide, tumor areas were macrodissected from about five unstained approximately 10 um sections that had been deparaffinized. Every specimen was formalin-fixed and paraffin-embedded (FFPE). Genomic DNA was extracted using the AllPrep DNA/RNA FFPE Kit. The CDR3, from cysteine to phenylalanine, totals 10 residues. Only CDR3 DNA remains: 30 bases, in frame from the first base. The V and J ends are trimmed by 3 bases and 8 bases, leaving 7 bases between them. From a lookup of the germline V gene (reference sequence), CDR1 and CDR2 are DFQATT and SNEGSKA. Each sample received about 2.24 to 5.5 ug of genomic DNA as input, and the DNA input was kept equal within each pair of samples. TCR beta libraries were constructed with the immunoSEQ hsTCRbeta Kit, with multiplexed V and J gene primers used across two PCR steps. Pooled libraries with positive and negative controls were sequenced on an Illumina MiSeq using a 100-cycle paired-end protocol. From the authors' description of their analysis: Raw data were processed by the immunoSEQ vendor into normalized, annotated TCR beta repertoire reports. Richness was counted as unique clones by nucleotide sequence, and total richness was extrapolated with the iChao1 and Efron-Thisted estimators. Paired lesions were characterized and compared using Pielou's evenness, Simpson's index, top-ten clone proportional abundance, and the Morisita overlap index. TCRdb mirrors the immuneACCESS table, restricted to in-frame sequences. Some clones are absent from its copies; in checked studies, under half trace to an unresolved V gene, and the reason for the others is unknown. The V and J calls and clone size come from that table; D and trimming were worked out from the DNA. This sample holds under 6,000 clones; over 75% were observed only once. The leading ten clones occupy roughly 2.3% of the sample.

A note on this clone: There is no known antigen for this receptor. No base quality information exists; no much larger clone differs at one position.

Points the paper makes about the study in general: A significantly larger repertoire fraction was made up by the ten most abundant clones in brain metastases than in primaries, which was suggestive of clonal expansion. DNA fragmentation in the FFPE samples may have prevented recovery of the complete infiltrating T cell repertoire. The study could not control for the effects of preoperative corticosteroids on T cell infiltration in brain metastases. Brain metastases contained significantly fewer unique productive clones than the paired primaries (median roughly 1,500 versus 4,600). Most clones were specific to a single lesion, and paired lesions overlapped only to a limited degree (mean Morisita index 0.23).

The origin of this receptor is a man aged 50 or older with non-small cell lung cancer. Sequencing input: tumor tissue from the primary lung tumor. This sample's cell subset or site label indicates: primary lung cancer lesion. The chain links TRBV20-1 with TRBJ1-2, with no confident D gene call. The CDR3 region reads CSASLTGYTF. The DNA sequence is given as TGCAGTGCTAGCCTGACGGGCTACACCTTC.